This T cell receptor beta chain originates from a study of beta chain features in type 1 diabetes. Turning to the study itself: Sorted cells numbering under 140,000,000 were examined across all samples.

What was sequenced were expressed TCRB transcripts, since all of the isolated RNA had been reverse transcribed. Profiled with immunoSEQ multiplex PCR; TCRdb holds only in-frame clones, not every one. The sample includes 640,000 or so clones, roughly 12% seen only once; the top ten take roughly 0.022%. Concerning this clone: Its antigen is not known. The sample holds other DNA sequences that translate to the same CDR3.

Study-level findings and limits: Insertion counts at VDJ junctions were lower in type 1 diabetes patients, who also showed more deletions there. Researchers report that Type 1 diabetes patients had moderately but significantly shorter TCRB CDR3s across all four CD4+ subsets. Among patients, naive, central memory and Treg TCRB repertoires appeared more similar than among healthy donors.

The germline CDR1 and CDR2 sequences are SEHNR and FQNEAQ (reference sequence). CDR3 size: 12 residues. Trimming removed 2 bases from V and 4 bases from J, with 4 bases in between. The clonotype was recovered from a man between 18 and 29 years old with type 1 diabetes. The rearrangement joins TRBV7-9 to TRBJ2-3; D unclear. Sequenced sample: naive CD4+ T cells from blood. CDR3 DNA: TGTGCCAGCAGCTTAAGGGCAGATACGCAGTATTTT. Its protein is CASSLRADTQYF.